The clone carrying this T cell receptor (beta chain) was counted a single time. This specimen comes from a study of T cell repertoires in cytomegalovirus infection. Looking at the study overall: Indications came from public TCR beta signatures; they pointed to CMV infection and to a matching HLA type.

The CDR3 loop spans 15 amino acids. CDR1 and CDR2 (germline): SGHTA, FQGNSA. V gave up 9 bases and J gave up 8 bases; unmatched junction bases: 12. TCRdb reprocessed the reads via MiXCR and lists one record per CDR3 protein. In the table there are 350,000 to 550,000 distinct CDR3 sequences, approximately 31% of which are singletons. Sequencing input: PBMCs. This TCR came from a human donor in good health (CMV status not recorded). Some clones in this sample may be carry-over from other donors' samples. The chain links TRBV7-2 to TRBJ2-7; 14 nucleotides line up with TRBD2. The CDR3 nucleotides are TGTGCCAGGAGCACCGGGACTAGCGGGGGTGATAAGCAGTACTTC. It is translated as CARSTGTSGGDKQYF.